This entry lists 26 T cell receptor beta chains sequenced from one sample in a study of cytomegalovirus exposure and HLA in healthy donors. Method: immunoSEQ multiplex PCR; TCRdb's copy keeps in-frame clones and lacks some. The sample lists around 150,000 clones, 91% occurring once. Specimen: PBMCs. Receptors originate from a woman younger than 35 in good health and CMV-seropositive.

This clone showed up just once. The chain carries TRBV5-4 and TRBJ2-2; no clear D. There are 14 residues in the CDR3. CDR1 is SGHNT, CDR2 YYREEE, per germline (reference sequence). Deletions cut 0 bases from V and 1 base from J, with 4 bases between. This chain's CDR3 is CASSLGRNTGELFF. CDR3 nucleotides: TGTGCCAGCAGCTTGGGCAGGAACACCGGGGAGCTGTTTTTT.

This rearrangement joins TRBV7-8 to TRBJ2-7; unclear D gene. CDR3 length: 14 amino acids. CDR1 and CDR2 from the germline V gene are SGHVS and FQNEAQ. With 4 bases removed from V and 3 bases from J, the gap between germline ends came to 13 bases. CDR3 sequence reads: CASSSTPTVYEQYF. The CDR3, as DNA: TGTGCCAGCAGCTCGACACCAACGGTCTACGAGCAGTACTTC.

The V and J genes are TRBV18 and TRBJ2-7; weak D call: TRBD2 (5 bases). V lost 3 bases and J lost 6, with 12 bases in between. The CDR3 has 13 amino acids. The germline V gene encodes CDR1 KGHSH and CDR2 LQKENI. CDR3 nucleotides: TGTGCCAGCTCACCCCCGGGCGGGCTCGAGCAGTACTTC. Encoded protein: CASSPPGGLEQYF.

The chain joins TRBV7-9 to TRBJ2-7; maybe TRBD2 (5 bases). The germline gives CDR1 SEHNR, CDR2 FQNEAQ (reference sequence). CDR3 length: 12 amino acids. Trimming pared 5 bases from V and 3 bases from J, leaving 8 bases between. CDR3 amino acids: CASSPRDYEQYF. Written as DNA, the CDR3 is TGTGCCAGCAGCCCCCGGGACTACGAGCAGTACTTC.

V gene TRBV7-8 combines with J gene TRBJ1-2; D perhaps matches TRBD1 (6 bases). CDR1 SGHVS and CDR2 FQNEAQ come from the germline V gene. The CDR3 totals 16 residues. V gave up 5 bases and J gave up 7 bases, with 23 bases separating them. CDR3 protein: CASSTQGPSVFGGYTF. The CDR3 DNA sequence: TGTGCCAGCAGCACACAGGGACCCTCAGTTTTTGGTGGCTACACCTTC.

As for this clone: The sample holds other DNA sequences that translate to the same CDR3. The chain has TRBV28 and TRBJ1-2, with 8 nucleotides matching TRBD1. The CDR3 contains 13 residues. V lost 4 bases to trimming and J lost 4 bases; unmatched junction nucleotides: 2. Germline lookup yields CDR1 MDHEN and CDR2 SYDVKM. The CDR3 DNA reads TGTGCCAGCAGTTCGGACAGGGTCTATGGCTACACCTTC. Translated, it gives CASSSDRVYGYTF.

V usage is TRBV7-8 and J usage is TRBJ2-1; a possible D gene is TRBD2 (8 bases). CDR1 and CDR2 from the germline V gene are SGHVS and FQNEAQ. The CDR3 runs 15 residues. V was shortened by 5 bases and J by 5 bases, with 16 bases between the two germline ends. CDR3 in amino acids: CASSPREGQHNEQFF. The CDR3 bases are TGTGCCAGCAGCCCCCGGGAGGGACAGCACAATGAGCAGTTCTTC.

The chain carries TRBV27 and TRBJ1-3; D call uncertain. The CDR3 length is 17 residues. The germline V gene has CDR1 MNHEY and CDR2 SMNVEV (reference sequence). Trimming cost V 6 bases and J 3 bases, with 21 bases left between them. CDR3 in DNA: TGTGCCAGCAGACTACAAGCCGGGGAGGGTCGTGGAAACACCATATATTTT. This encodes CASRLQAGEGRGNTIYF.

The DNA of the CDR3 is TGTGCCAGCAGCCCCCCGGGACAACAGAATGAAAAACTGTTTTTT. This encodes CASSPPGQQNEKLFF. This chain connects TRBV11-2 to TRBJ1-4; D is possibly TRBD1 (6 bases). The V end lost 5 bases, the J end lost 5 bases, and 15 bases lay between the germline ends. This CDR3 has 15 amino acids. CDR1 is SGHAT and CDR2 is FQNNGV in the germline V gene.

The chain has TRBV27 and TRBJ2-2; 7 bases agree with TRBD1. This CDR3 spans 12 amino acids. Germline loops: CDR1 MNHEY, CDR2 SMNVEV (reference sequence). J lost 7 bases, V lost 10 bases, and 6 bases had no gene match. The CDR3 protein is CATSQGIGELFF. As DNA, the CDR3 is TGTGCCACTTCACAGGGGATCGGGGAGCTGTTTTTT.

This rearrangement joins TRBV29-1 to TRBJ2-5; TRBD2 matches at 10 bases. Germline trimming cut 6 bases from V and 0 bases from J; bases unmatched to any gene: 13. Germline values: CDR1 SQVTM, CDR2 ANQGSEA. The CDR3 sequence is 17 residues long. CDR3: CSVARLAGAPNQETQYF. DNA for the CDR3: TGCAGCGTCGCAAGGCTAGCGGGGGCCCCAAACCAAGAGACCCAGTACTTC.

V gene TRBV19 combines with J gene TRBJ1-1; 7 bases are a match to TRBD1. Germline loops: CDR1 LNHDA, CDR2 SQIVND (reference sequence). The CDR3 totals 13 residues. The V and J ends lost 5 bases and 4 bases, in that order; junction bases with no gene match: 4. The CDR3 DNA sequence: TGTGCCAGTAGTGGGACAGCGGGCACTGAAGCTTTCTTT. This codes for CASSGTAGTEAFF.

CDR3 amino acids: CASSLKGGGDPNYGYTF. CDR3 bases: TGTGCCAGCAGTTTAAAAGGGGGTGGGGACCCCAACTATGGCTACACCTTC. J is TRBJ1-2 and V is TRBV28, with a possible D match to TRBD1 (6 bases). V lost 2 bases, J lost 2 bases, and 18 bases lay in between. This CDR3 spans 17 amino acids. The V gene's germline CDR1 is MDHEN and CDR2 SYDVKM.

The CDR3 DNA is TGTGCCAGCAGCGTAGCGCCCGGGACAGGGCCTACTAACTCTGCAGCTTTCTTT. Translating gives CASSVAPGTGPTNSAAFF. The chain employs TRBV9 and TRBJ1-1; 9 bases are a match to TRBD1. The CDR3 sequence is 18 residues long. The germline gives CDR1 SGDLS, CDR2 YYNGEE. Trimming took 0 bases from V and 10 from J; bases not matched to a gene: 19.

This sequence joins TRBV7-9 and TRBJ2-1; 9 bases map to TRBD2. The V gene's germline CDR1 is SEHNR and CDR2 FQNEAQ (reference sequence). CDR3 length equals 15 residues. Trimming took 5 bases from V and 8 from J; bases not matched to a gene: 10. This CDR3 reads CASSQPEAGGHEQFF. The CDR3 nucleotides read TGTGCCAGCAGCCAACCGGAAGCGGGAGGTCATGAGCAGTTCTTC. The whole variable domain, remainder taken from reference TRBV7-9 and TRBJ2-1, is DTGVSQNPRHKITKRGQNVTFRCDPISEHNRLYWYRQTLGQGPEFLTYFQNEAQLEKSRLLSDRFSAERPKGSFSTLEIQRTEQGDSAMYLCASSQPEAGGHEQFFGPGTRLTVL.

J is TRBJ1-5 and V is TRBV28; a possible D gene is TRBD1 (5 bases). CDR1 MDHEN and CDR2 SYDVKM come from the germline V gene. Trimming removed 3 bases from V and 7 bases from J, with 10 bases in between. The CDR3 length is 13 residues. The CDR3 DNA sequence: TGTGCCAGCAGTTTTCCGGGGGGACAGCCCCAGCATTTT. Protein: CASSFPGGQPQHF.

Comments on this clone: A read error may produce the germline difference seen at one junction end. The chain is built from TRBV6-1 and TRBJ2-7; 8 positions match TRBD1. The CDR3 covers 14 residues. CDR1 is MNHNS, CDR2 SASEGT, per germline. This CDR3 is CASSEGQGAYEQYF. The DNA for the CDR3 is TGTGCCAGCAGCGAAGGACAGGGCGCCTACGAGCAGTACTTC.

This CDR3 reads CASSHSYEQYF. In DNA, the CDR3 is TGTGCCAGCAGCCATAGCTACGAGCAGTACTTC. The V gene is TRBV14, the J gene TRBJ2-7; D call uncertain. The germline CDR1 and CDR2 sequences are SGHDN and FVKESK. This CDR3 has 11 amino acids. V dropped 3 bases and J dropped 3 bases, with 3 bases sitting between them.

The CDR3 region is CASSISSGSSYEQFF. The DNA for the CDR3 is TGCGCCAGCTCGATTAGTAGCGGGAGTAGCTATGAGCAGTTCTTC. The gene calls are TRBV4-3 and TRBJ2-1, with 9 bases lining up with TRBD2. This CDR3 is 15 amino acids long. V shed 8 bases, J shed 8 bases, and the junction held 13 bases outside the gene matches. The germline V gene has CDR1 LGHNA and CDR2 YSLEER.

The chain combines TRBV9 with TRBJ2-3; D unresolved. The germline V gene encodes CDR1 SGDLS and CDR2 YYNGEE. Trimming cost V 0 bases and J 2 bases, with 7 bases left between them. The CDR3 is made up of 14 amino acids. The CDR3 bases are TGTGCCAGCAGCGTAGGAAGCCCCACAGATACGCAGTATTTT. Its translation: CASSVGSPTDTQYF.

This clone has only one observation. The CDR3 DNA reads as TGCGCCAGCAGCTTGGAACAGGGGGATTCACCCCTCCACTTT. This sequence encodes CASSLEQGDSPLHF. The J gene is TRBJ1-6, the V gene TRBV5-1, with TRBD1 matching 8 bases. After removal of 0 bases from V and 8 bases from J, the junction contained 1 base not matched to a gene. Germline CDR1 reads SGHRS; CDR2 reads YFSETQ. CDR3 length: 14 amino acids.

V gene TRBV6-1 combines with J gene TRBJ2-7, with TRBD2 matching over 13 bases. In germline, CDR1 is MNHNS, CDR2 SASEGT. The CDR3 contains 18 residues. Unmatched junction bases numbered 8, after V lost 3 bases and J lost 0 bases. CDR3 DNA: TGTGCCAGCAGTGATGGGACTAGCGGGGCGAGAACCTCCTACGAGCAGTACTTC. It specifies CASSDGTSGARTSYEQYF.

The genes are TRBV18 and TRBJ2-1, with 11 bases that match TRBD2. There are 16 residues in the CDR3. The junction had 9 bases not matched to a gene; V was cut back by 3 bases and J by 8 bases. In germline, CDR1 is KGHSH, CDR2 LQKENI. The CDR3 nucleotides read TGTGCCAGCTCACCTAAGACTAGCGGGACGCTCCATGAGCAGTTCTTC. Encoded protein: CASSPKTSGTLHEQFF. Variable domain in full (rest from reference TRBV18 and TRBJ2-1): NAGVMQNPRHLVRRRGQEARLRCSPMKGHSHVYWYRQLPEEGLKFMVYLQKENIIDESGMPKERFSAEFPKEGPSILRIQQVVRGDSAAYFCASSPKTSGTLHEQFFGPGTRLTVL.

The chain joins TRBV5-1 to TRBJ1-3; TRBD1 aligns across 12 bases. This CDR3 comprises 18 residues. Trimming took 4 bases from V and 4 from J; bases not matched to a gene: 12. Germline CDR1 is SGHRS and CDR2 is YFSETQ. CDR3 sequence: CASSSLPGQGAQGNTIYF. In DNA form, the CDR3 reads TGCGCCAGCAGCAGCCTACCGGGACAGGGGGCCCAAGGAAACACCATATATTTT.

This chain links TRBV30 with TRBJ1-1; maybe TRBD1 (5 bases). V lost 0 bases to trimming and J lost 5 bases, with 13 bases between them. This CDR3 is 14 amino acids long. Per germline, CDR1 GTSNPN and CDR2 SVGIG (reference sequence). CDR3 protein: CAWSVGSGGTEAFF. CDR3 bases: TGTGCCTGGAGTGTAGGATCCGGGGGTACTGAAGCTTTCTTT.

Here the CDR3 DNA reads TGCGCCAGCAGCCACGGGACTAGCGGCCTTAATGAGCAGTTCTTC. As protein: CASSHGTSGLNEQFF. The V and J genes are TRBV4-3 and TRBJ2-1; TRBD2 matches 11 bases. The CDR3 totals 15 residues. J was trimmed by 7 bases and V by 3 bases; bases with no gene match: 5. Germline loops: CDR1 LGHNA, CDR2 YSLEER.